This T cell receptor (beta chain) appears in the sequencing data of a study of cytomegalovirus exposure and HLA in healthy donors. Across the study: Researchers found that about 82% of 350 to 500 genotyped donors fell within the Caucasian-associated ancestry cluster.

Germline CDR1 reads KGHSH; CDR2 reads LQKENI. With V trimmed by 4 bases and J by 5 bases, 7 bases remained unmatched. The CDR3 totals 15 residues. This clone was counted only a few times. The antigen is undetermined. Regarding the study as a whole: Investigators reported 150 to 200 TCR beta chains as tied to cytomegalovirus.

The PCR used 60 Vbeta and 13 Jbeta primers. Source study methods: About 88 million unique TCR beta chains, roughly 11 million of them shared, were counted by a later analysis. Assay used: immunoSEQ multiplex PCR; TCRdb lists only in-frame clones, some missing. V, J and clone size were drawn from that table, and D and trimming were deduced from the DNA. Among around 67,000 clones listed, roughly two thirds were seen once. The V call is TRBV18, the J call TRBJ2-7, with 11 positions matching TRBD2. The sample was PBMCs. This clonotype originated in a woman aged 45 to 65 in good health and CMV-seronegative. CDR3: CASSRSLAGEDEQYF. The CDR3 coding sequence is TGTGCCAGCTCACGCTCACTAGCGGGAGAAGACGAGCAGTACTTC.